The clone carrying this TCR beta chain has only one observation. This entry belongs to a study of blood T cell repertoires in COVID-19. About the study: T cells, B-cell-depleted T cells, or PBMCs provided the cDNA or gDNA that served as material.

Generated by immunoSEQ multiplex PCR, the TCRdb table keeps only in-frame clones and is missing some. The sample gives approximately 250,000 clones, about 90% of which show up once; approximately 3.4% is in the top ten. V lost 2 bases and J lost 3; bases outside the gene matches: 5. The length of the CDR3 is 15 residues. Germline V CDR1 and CDR2: GTSNPN, SVGIG (reference sequence). J is TRBJ1-5 and V is TRBV30, with 9 bases identical to TRBD1. The sequenced sample consisted of PBMCs or T cells enriched from blood (not recorded which). This receptor was obtained from a middle-aged woman who had been exposed to COVID-19. The CDR3 protein is CAWSPGTGYNQPQHF. The CDR3 DNA is TGTGCCTGGAGTCCGGGGACAGGGTACAATCAGCCCCAGCATTTT.